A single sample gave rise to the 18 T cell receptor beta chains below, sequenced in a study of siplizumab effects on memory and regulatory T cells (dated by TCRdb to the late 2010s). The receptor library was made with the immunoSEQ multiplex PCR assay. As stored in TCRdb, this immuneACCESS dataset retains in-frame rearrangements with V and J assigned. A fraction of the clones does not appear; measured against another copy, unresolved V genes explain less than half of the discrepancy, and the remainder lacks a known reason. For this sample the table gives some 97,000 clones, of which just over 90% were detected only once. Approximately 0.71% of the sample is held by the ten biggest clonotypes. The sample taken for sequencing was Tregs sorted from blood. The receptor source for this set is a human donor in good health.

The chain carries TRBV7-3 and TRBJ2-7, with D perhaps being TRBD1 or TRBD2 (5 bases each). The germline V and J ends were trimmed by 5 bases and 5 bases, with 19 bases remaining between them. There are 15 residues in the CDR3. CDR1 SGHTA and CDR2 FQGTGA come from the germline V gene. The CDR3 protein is CASSHPGTPLDEQYF. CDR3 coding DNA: TGTGCCAGCAGCCATCCCGGGACCCCGCTAGACGAGCAGTACTTC.

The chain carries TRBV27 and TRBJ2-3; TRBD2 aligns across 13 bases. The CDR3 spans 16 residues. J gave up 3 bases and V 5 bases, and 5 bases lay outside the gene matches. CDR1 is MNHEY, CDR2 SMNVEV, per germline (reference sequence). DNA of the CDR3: TGTGCCAGCAGTCGAGGACTAGCGGGAGTTACAGATACGCAGTATTTT. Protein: CASSRGLAGVTDTQYF.

The CDR3 region has the DNA TGTGCCAGGGGGCCGCCGGGCTATGGCTACACCTTC. Translation: CARGPPGYGYTF. The chain is built from TRBV2 and TRBJ1-2, with D possibly matching TRBD1 (5 bases). The CDR3 runs 12 residues. The V end was cut by 9 bases, the J end by 4 bases, with 12 bases between. Germline CDR1 and CDR2: SNHLY and FYNNEI.

The CDR3 bases are TGTGCCAGTAGTACCTCCCGGGACAGAGTCACAGATACGCAGTATTTT. This sequence encodes CASSTSRDRVTDTQYF. The chain couples TRBV19 to TRBJ2-3; 7 bases are shared with TRBD1. V dropped 4 bases and J dropped 2; count of bases not matched to a gene: 9. Germline V gene lookup returns CDR1 LNHDA and CDR2 SQIVND (reference sequence). This CDR3 has 16 residues.

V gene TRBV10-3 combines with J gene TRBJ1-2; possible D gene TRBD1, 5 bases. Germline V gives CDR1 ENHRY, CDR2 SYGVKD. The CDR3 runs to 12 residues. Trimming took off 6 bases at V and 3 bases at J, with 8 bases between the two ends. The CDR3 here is CAIRGTDYGYTF. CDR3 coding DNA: TGTGCCATCAGAGGGACGGACTATGGCTACACCTTC.

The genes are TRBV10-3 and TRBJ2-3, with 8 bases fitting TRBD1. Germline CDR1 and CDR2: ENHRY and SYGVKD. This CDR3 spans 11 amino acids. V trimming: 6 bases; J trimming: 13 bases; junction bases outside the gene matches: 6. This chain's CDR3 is CAIRGQTGEYF. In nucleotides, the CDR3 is TGTGCCATCAGGGGCCAGACAGGGGAGTATTTT.

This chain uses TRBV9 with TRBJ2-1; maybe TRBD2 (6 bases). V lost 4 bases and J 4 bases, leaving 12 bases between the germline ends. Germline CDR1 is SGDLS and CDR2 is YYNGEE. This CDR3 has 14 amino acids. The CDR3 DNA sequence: TGTGCCAGCAGCAGAATGGGGGGATACAATGAGCAGTTCTTC. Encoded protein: CASSRMGGYNEQFF.

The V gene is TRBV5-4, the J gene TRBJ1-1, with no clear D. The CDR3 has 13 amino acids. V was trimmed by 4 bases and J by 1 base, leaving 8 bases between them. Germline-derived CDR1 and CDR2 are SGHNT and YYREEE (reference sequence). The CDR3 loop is CASSQDSNTEAFF. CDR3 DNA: TGTGCCAGCAGCCAAGACTCGAACACTGAAGCTTTCTTT.

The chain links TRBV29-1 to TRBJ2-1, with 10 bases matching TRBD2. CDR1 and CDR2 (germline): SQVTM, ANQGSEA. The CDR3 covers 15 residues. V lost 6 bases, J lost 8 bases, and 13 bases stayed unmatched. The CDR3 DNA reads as TGCAGCGTCCCCTCAGGGCTAGCGGGAGTGGATGAGCAGTTCTTC. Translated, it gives CSVPSGLAGVDEQFF.

This CDR3 reads CASTVVGGLNSGANVLTF. CDR3 nucleotides: TGCGCCAGCACCGTGGTCGGGGGCCTTAACTCTGGGGCCAACGTCCTGACTTTC. The rearrangement uses TRBV5-1 and TRBJ2-6; D is tentatively TRBD1 or TRBD2 (6 bases each). The CDR3 totals 18 residues. V gave up 6 bases and J gave up 0 bases, with 19 bases separating them. The germline V gene encodes CDR1 SGHRS and CDR2 YFSETQ.

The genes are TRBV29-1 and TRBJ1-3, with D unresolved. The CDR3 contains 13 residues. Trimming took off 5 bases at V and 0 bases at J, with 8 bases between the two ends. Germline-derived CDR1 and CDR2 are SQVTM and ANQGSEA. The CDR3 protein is CSVSISSGNTIYF. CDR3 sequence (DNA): TGCAGCGTTTCCATATCCTCTGGAAACACCATATATTTT.

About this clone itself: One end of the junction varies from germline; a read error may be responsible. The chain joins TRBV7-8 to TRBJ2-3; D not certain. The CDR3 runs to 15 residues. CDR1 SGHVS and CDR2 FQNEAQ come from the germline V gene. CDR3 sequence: CATSRRAYSTDTQYF. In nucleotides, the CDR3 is TGTGCCACCAGCAGGAGAGCCTATAGCACAGATACGCAGTATTTT.

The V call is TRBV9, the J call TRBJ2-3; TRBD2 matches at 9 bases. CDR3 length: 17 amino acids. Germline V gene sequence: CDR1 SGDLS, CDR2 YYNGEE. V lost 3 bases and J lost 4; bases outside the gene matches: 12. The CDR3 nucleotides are TGTGCCAGCAGCGCACCGAGAGCGGGAGGTATTGCAGATACGCAGTATTTT. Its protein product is CASSAPRAGGIADTQYF.

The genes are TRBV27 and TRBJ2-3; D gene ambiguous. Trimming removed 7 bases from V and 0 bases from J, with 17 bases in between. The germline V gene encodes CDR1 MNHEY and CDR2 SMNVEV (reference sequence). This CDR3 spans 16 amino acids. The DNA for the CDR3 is TGTGCCAGCATAACCCTGGCTGGGTGGAGCACAGATACGCAGTATTTT. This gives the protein CASITLAGWSTDTQYF.

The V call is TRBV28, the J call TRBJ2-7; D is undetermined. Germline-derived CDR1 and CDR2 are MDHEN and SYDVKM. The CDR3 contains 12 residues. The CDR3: CLQTTPSYEQYF. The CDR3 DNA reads TGTCTCCAGACGACCCCCTCCTACGAGCAGTACTTC.

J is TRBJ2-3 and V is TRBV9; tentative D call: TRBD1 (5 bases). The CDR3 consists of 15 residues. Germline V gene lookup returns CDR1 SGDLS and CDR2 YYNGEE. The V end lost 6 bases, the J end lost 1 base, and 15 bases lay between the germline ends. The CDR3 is CASTLTGQRTDTQYF. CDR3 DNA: TGTGCCAGCACCCTAACCGGACAACGCACAGATACGCAGTATTTT. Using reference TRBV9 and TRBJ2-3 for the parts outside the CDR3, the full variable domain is DSGVTQTPKHLITATGQRVTLRCSPRSGDLSVYWYQQSLDQGLQFLIQYYNGEERAKGNILERFSAQQFPDLHSELNLSSLELGDSALYFCASTLTGQRTDTQYFGPGTRLTVL.

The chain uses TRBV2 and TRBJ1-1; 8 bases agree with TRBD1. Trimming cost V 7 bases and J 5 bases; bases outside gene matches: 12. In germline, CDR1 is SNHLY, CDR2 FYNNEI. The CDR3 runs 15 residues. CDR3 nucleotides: TGTGCCAGCAATCCGACAGGGGCTTTGGGGACTGAAGCTTTCTTT. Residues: CASNPTGALGTEAFF.

The DNA for the CDR3 is TGTGCCAGCAGGCAGGGGGGCACTGAAGCTTTCTTT. It yields the protein CASRQGGTEAFF. This sequence joins TRBV6-1 and TRBJ1-1, with 7 bases lining up with TRBD1. Losses at the gene ends were 6 bases for V and 4 bases for J; bases not matched to a gene: 2. The CDR3 consists of 12 residues. Per the germline V gene, CDR1 is MNHNS and CDR2 is SASEGT.